This T cell receptor (beta chain) was retrieved from a study of patients and donors after allogeneic stem cell transplantation. Each CDR3 protein gets one entry after TCRdb re-called the RT-PCR reads with MiXCR. The data contain about a million distinct CDR3 sequences, more than 15% of them seen just once; the ten biggest clones take up 5% to 6.5%. Trimming removed 2 bases at V and 3 bases at J, with 14 bases between. Germline V CDR1 and CDR2: SGHRS, YFSETQ. There are 15 residues in the CDR3. Sequenced input: blood, either unsorted or a sorted T cell fraction (not recorded which). This clonotype was obtained from a human donor who was either an allogeneic HSCT recipient or a stem cell or donor lymphocyte infusion donor (not recorded which). It is not recorded whose cells these are; they may come from a transplant donor. The chain carries TRBV5-1 and TRBJ1-1; possibly TRBD1 for D (6 bases). CDR3 amino acids: CASSFQGLGDTEAFF. CDR3 DNA sequence: TGCGCCAGCAGCTTTCAGGGGCTCGGGGACACTGAAGCTTTCTTT.